This T cell receptor beta chain was found in a study of shared clonotypes between healthy human individuals. The study enrolled healthy HIV-negative adults without recent acute infections or vaccinations as donors. The germline V gene has CDR1 MNHEY and CDR2 SVGAGI. Trimming took 4 bases from V and 9 from J; bases not matched to a gene: 5. This CDR3 spans 14 amino acids. Every subset had its genomic DNA shared out evenly among several immunoSEQ plates. Authors' data handling: Junction-only immunoSEQ sequences carried no quality scores, so filtering differed. Sequenced by immunoSEQ multiplex PCR; TCRdb stores in-frame clones only, minus some. The V and J calls and clone size come from that table; D and trimming were worked out from the DNA. The repertoire holds fewer than 600,000 clones, 77% seen once, with more than 10% in the top ten.

The TCR originated in a woman aged 40 to 49 in good health. Some clones in this sample may be carry-over from other donors' samples. This sequence joins TRBV6-5 and TRBJ2-1, with 11 bases identical to TRBD2. Sequencing used PBMCs. CDR3 sequence: CASSSLAGVGEQFF. CDR3 bases: TGTGCCAGCAGTTCACTAGCGGGAGTTGGTGAGCAGTTCTTC.